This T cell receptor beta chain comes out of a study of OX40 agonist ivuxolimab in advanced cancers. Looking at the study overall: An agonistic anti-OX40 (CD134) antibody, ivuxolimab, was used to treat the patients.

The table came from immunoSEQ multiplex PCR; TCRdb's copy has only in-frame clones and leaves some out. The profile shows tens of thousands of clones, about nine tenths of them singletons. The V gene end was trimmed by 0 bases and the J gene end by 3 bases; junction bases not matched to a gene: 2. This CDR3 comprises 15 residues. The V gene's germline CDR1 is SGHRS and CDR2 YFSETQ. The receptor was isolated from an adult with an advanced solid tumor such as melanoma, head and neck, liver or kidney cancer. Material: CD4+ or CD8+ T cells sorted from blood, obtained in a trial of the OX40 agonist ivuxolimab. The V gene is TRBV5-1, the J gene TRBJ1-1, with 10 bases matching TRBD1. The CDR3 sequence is CASSLETGGYTEAFF. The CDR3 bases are TGCGCCAGCAGCTTGGAGACAGGGGGCTACACTGAAGCTTTCTTT.